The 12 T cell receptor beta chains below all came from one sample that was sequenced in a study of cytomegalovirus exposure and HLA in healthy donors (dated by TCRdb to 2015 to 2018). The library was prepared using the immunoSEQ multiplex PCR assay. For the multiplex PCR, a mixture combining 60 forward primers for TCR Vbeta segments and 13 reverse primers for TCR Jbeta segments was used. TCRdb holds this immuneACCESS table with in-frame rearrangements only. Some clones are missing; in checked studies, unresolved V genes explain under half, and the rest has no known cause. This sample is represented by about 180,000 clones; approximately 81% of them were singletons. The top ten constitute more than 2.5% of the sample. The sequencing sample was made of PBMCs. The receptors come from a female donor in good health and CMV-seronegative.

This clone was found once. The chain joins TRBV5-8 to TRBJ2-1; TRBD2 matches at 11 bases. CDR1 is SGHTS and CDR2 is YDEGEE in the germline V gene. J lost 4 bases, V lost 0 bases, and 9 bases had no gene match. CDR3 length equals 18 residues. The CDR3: CASSLVLTSGVGYNEQFF. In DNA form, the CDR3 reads TGTGCCAGCAGCTTGGTCCTGACTAGCGGGGTGGGTTACAATGAGCAGTTCTTC.

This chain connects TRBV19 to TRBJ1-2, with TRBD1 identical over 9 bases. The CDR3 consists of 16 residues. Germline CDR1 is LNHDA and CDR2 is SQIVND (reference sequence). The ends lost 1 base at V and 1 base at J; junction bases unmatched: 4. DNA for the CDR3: TGTGCCAGTAGTATAGCCGGGACAGGGATTAACTATGGCTACACCTTC. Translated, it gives CASSIAGTGINYGYTF.

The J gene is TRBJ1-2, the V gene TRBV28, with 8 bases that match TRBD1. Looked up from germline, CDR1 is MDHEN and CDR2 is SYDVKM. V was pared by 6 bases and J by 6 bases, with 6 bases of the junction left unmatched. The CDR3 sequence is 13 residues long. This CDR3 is CASRSRGLNGYTF. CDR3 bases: TGTGCCAGCAGGTCCAGGGGGCTCAATGGCTACACCTTC.

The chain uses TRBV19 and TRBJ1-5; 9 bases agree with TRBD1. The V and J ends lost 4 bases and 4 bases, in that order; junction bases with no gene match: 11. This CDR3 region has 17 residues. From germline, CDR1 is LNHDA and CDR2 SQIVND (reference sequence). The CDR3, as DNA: TGTGCCAGTAGTACGGGGGCGGACAGGGGATGGAATCAGCCCCAGCATTTT. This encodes CASSTGADRGWNQPQHF.

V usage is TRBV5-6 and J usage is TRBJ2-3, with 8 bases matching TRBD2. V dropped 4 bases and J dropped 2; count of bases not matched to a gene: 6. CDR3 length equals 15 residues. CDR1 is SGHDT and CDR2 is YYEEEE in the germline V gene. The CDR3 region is CASSLSGDPTDTQYF. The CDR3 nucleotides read TGTGCCAGCAGCCTTAGCGGGGACCCCACAGATACGCAGTATTTT.

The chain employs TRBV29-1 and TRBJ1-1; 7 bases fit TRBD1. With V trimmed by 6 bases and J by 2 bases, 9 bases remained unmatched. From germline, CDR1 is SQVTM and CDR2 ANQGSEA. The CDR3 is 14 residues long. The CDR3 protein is CSVENRGRNTEAFF. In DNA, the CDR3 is TGCAGCGTGGAGAACAGGGGCCGCAACACTGAAGCTTTCTTT.

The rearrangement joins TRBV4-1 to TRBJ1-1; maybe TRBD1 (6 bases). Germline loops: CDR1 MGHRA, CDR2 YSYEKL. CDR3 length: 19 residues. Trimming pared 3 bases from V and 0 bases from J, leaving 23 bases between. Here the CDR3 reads CASSQKARGTLALNTEAFF. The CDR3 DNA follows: TGCGCCAGCAGCCAGAAGGCAAGGGGGACGTTGGCGTTGAACACTGAAGCTTTCTTT.

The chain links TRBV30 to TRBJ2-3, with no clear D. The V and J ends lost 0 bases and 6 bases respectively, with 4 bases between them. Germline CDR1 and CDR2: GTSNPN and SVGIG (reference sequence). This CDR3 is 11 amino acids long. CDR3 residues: CAWSVRDTQYF. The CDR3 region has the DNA TGTGCCTGGAGTGTTCGGGATACGCAGTATTTT.

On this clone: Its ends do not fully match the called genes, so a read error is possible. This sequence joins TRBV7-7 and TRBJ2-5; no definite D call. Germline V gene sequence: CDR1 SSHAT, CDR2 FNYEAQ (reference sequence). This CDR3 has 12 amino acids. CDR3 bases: TGTGCTAGCAGCCTTAGTGGCGGAACCCAGTACTTC. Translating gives CASSLSGGTQYF.

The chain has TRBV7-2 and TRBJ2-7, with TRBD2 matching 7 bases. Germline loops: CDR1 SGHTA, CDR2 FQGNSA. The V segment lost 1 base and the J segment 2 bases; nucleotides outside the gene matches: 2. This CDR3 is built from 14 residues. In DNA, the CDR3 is TGTGCCAGCAGCTTAGAGCGGGGAACCTACGAGCAGTACTTC. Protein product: CASSLERGTYEQYF.

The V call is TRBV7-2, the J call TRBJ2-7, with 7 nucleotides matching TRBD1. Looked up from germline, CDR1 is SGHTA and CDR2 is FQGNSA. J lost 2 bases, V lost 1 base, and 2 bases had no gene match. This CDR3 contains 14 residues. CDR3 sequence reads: CASSLGDSAYEQYF. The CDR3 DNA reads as TGTGCCAGCAGCTTAGGGGACAGCGCCTACGAGCAGTACTTC.

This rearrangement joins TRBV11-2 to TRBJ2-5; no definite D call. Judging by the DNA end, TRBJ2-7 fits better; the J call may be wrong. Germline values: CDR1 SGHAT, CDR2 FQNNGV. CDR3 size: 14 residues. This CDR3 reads CASSLGSGTYEQYF. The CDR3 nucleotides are TGTGCCAGCAGCTTAGGTTCCGGTACCTACGAGCAGTACTTC.